One sample yielded the 19 T cell receptor beta chains listed below, sequenced in a study of tumor-infiltrating lymphocytes in primary liver carcinoma. The authors made TCR beta cDNA from approximately 500 ng total RNA with a constant-region primer. Libraries of TCR beta came from three nested multiplex PCR rounds with slightly modified ARM-PCR. The first two PCR rounds, roughly 9 cycles each, used TRBV1-TRBV30 forward primers and a C-beta reverse primer. A single record per CDR3 protein comes from TCRdb applying MiXCR to the multiplex PCR reads. The data show about 35,000 distinct CDR3 sequences, just under 75% seen once. Unsorted bulk tissue of roughly 18-32 mg yielded co-extracted RNA and DNA. Sequenced sample: liver tumor tissue from sampling region 4. Stated subset: tumor region T4, right-lateral pole. The receptor set was obtained from a man aged 40-50 years with primary liver carcinoma and hepatitis B virus infection.

The chain is built from TRBV11-3 and TRBJ2-1, with a tentative D call TRBD1 (5 bases). This CDR3 is built from 14 residues. CDR1 and CDR2 (germline): SGHNT, YENEEA. CDR3 loop: CTYSLGVSNNEQFF. The CDR3 DNA reads TGTACCTACAGCTTAGGGGTCAGCAACAATGAGCAGTTCTTC.

Comments on this clonotype: A read error may account for a junction end that differs from germline. The V call is TRBV11-3, the J call TRBJ1-1; D gene uncertain. Germline V gene lookup returns CDR1 SGHNT and CDR2 YENEEA. The CDR3 runs to 13 residues. CDR3 residues: CDCSLAVNTEALF. The DNA of the CDR3 is TGTGACTGCAGCTTAGCAGTTAACACTGAAGCTTTATTT.

Note on this clonotype: A read error may produce the germline difference seen at one junction end. The chain recombines TRBV28 with TRBJ2-3; 9 bases align to TRBD1. The CDR3 has 16 amino acids. The V gene's germline CDR1 is MDHEN and CDR2 SYDVKM. CDR3 sequence reads: CTSSSPRRQGGRTQYF. Here the CDR3 DNA reads TGTACCAGCAGTTCACCACGGAGACAGGGGGGGAGGACGCAGTATTTT.

The V call is TRBV9, the J call TRBJ2-2; D is possibly TRBD2 (6 bases). The CDR3 is made up of 14 amino acids. With 0 bases removed from V and 8 bases from J, the gap between germline ends came to 11 bases. CDR1 and CDR2 from the germline V gene are SGDLS and YYNGEE. The CDR3 coding sequence is TGTGCCAGCAGCGTAGCAGGCGGGACTGGGGAGCTGTTTTTT. Translated: CASSVAGGTGELFF.

The chain is built from TRBV20-1 and TRBJ2-5; possibly TRBD1 for D (5 bases). Trimming took 1 base from V and 3 from J, leaving 6 bases between them. The V gene's germline CDR1 is DFQATT and CDR2 SNEGSKA (reference sequence). The CDR3 contains 12 residues. The CDR3 here is CSARVGEETQYF. CDR3 coding DNA: TGCAGTGCTAGAGTAGGGGAAGAGACCCAGTACTTC.

A word on this clonotype: A junction boundary mismatches the germline segment, possibly from a read error. The J gene is TRBJ2-1, the V gene TRBV5-6; D possibly corresponds to TRBD2 (6 bases). CDR1 and CDR2 from the germline V gene are SGHDT and YYEEEE. CDR3 size: 16 residues. The CDR3 loop reads CASRLDLAGIGDEQSF. CDR3 nucleotides: TGTGCCAGCAGATTGGATTTGGCGGGAATCGGCGATGAGCAGTCCTTC.

V and J are TRBV7-6 and TRBJ1-4; D remains unclear. CDR3 length: 14 amino acids. V shed 1 base and J shed 10 bases, with 13 bases lying between them. From germline, CDR1 is SGHVS and CDR2 FNYEAQ. The CDR3 region is CASSLGAGQGKLFF. The CDR3 DNA is TGTGCCAGCAGCTTAGGTGCAGGTCAAGGAAAACTGTTTTTT.

This clonotype occurred many times. A single base separates this from a much larger clone, so it may be a read error. The chain combines TRBV11-2 with TRBJ1-6, with 7 positions matching TRBD1. Germline CDR1 reads SGHAT; CDR2 reads FQNNGV. This CDR3 has 14 amino acids. Here the CDR3 reads CACRVGTANSPLHF. CDR3 in DNA: TGTGCCTGCAGAGTAGGGACAGCAAATTCACCCCTCCACTTT.

As for this clonotype: Possible read error: a much larger clone is one base away. The V call is TRBV2, the J call TRBJ2-5; D not resolved. Germline loops: CDR1 SNHLY, CDR2 FYNNEI. The CDR3 runs to 12 residues. CDR3 in DNA: TGTACCAGCAGCAAAAGGCGGGAGACCCAGTACTTC. It yields the protein CTSSKRRETQYF.

The rearrangement uses TRBV19 and TRBJ1-2, with TRBD1 as a possible D gene (5 bases). Germline V gene sequence: CDR1 LNHDA, CDR2 SQIVND (reference sequence). This CDR3 has 14 residues. V was clipped by 10 bases and J by 10 bases, with 25 bases between them. DNA of the CDR3: TGTGCCAATATCGACGGGACCTCAACGGATGTCTACACCTTC. This sequence encodes CANIDGTSTDVYTF. Full variable domain (rest looked up from reference TRBV19 and TRBJ1-2): DGGITQSPKYLFRKEGQNVTLSCEQNLNHDAMYWYRQDPGQGLRLIYYSQIVNDFQKGDIAEGYSVSREKKESFPLTVTSAQKNPTAFYLCANIDGTSTDVYTFGSGTRLTVV.

For this clonotype: The junction differs from germline at one of its ends, possibly a read error. The rearrangement uses TRBV10-2 and TRBJ2-5, with D unclear. The CDR3 contains 14 residues. Germline CDR1 WSHSY, CDR2 SAAADI. The CDR3 here is CASTCSSRQETQYF. The DNA for the CDR3 is TGCGCCAGCACTTGTAGTTCCAGACAAGAGACCCAGTATTTC.

This clonotype was counted between two and nine times. The germline gene is not matched at one end of the junction; a read error may be the cause. The V gene is TRBV28, the J gene TRBJ1-5; 8 bases match TRBD1. The CDR3 is made up of 16 amino acids. Germline V CDR1 and CDR2: MDHEN, SYDVKM. This CDR3 is CVSSTGRQGSNQPQHF. In nucleotides, the CDR3 is TGTGTCAGCAGTACCGGTAGACAGGGGAGCAATCAACCCCAGCATTTT.

A remark on this clonotype: A much larger clone differs from this one at a single base, so this may be a read error. The rearrangement uses TRBV7-2 and TRBJ2-2; D is undetermined. This CDR3 has 15 residues. In germline, CDR1 is SGHTA, CDR2 FQGNSA. V lost 4 bases to trimming and J lost 4 bases, with 13 bases between them. The CDR3 spells CASSSRIISTGELFF. The CDR3 nucleotides are TGTGCCAGCAGCTCCCGGATTATCAGCACCGGGGAGCTGTTTTTT.

The rearrangement uses TRBV5-6 and TRBJ2-7; no firm D call. Looked up from germline, CDR1 is SGHDT and CDR2 is YYEEEE. The CDR3 runs 12 residues. Trimming removed 4 bases at V and 2 bases at J, with 7 bases between. The CDR3 nucleotides are TGTGCCAGCAGCCTCCACACCTACGAGCAGTACTTC. Its translation: CASSLHTYEQYF.

The chain uses TRBV20-1 and TRBJ1-1, with 11 bases that match TRBD1. With 6 bases clipped from V and 3 bases from J, the junction kept 6 bases outside the gene matches. Germline CDR1 and CDR2: DFQATT and SNEGSKA (reference sequence). This CDR3 is built from 14 residues. For the CDR3, the DNA is TGCAGTGCGGGAGGGACAGGGGGGGACACTGAAGCTTTCTTT. Protein product: CSAGGTGGDTEAFF.

To note about this clonotype: One end of the junction is discordant with germline, which a read error may explain. The chain recombines TRBV5-1 with TRBJ2-3; TRBD1 or TRBD2 may be the D gene (5 bases each). The CDR3 is 13 amino acids. Germline CDR1 SGHRS, CDR2 YFSETQ. Here the CDR3 DNA reads TGTGCCAGCAACCCCTGGGACGGAGATACGCATTATTTT. Translating gives CASNPWDGDTHYF.

Concerning this clonotype itself: It may be a read error: a sequence one base away is much more abundant. The V call is TRBV11-2, the J call TRBJ2-7, with D possibly matching TRBD2 (6 bases). This CDR3 spans 12 amino acids. The germline V gene encodes CDR1 SGHAT and CDR2 FQNNGV. Trimming stripped 10 bases from V and 3 bases from J, with 13 bases between. This CDR3 reads CAISPGGYEQYF. The DNA for the CDR3 is TGTGCCATCAGTCCCGGGGGCTACGAGCAGTACTTC.

Regarding this clonotype: Compared with germline, one end of the junction differs, possibly owing to a read error. The V call is TRBV10-3, the J call TRBJ2-7, with a weak D call TRBD1 (6 bases). The CDR3 consists of 15 residues. Germline loops: CDR1 ENHRY, CDR2 SYGVKD. CDR3 region: CAIRAAETGVKEQYF. The CDR3 nucleotides are TGCGCCATCAGAGCAGCCGAGACAGGTGTTAAAGAGCAGTACTTC.

This clonotype was detected ten times or more. The genes are TRBV20-1 and TRBJ2-1; tentatively, D is TRBD2 (6 bases). Germline loops: CDR1 DFQATT, CDR2 SNEGSKA (reference sequence). Between the trimmed V and J ends, which lost 1 base and 0 bases, there was a span of 10 bases. The CDR3 is 15 amino acids. The CDR3 DNA reads as TGCAGTGCTAGAGTAGGGCGGGGCTCCTACAATGAGCAGTTCTTC. It specifies CSARVGRGSYNEQFF.